This is a list of T cell receptor beta chains from one sample in a study of identical twins. Via MiXCR, TCRdb re-called the 5' RACE reads, giving one row per CDR3 protein. The sample has approximately 230,000 distinct CDR3 sequences; around an eighth are singletons. Specimen: memory (CD45RO+) T cells sorted from blood. All receptors derive from a woman under 30 in good health. Both conserved end residues are trimmed from each CDR3. D genes are given only for firm matches.

.	TRBV10-3	AISPNLVVSNEKLF
TRBD2	TRBV10-3	AIRTSATDTQY
.	TRBV19	ASSKRLGEGTQY
.	TRBV12-3/TRBV12-4	ASSFSQAGYT
TRBD2	TRBV28	ASSPPRGSSGGAEF
TRBD1	TRBV15	ATSSDRVSYEQY
.	TRBV2	ASRSALNTEAF
.	TRBV11-3	ASSLGPEGRADTQY
TRBD2	TRBV29-1	SAQGLASYEQY
TRBD2	TRBV5-1	ASSLRSGRGEQY
.	TRBV30	AWSVLQGPYEQY
.	TRBV5-1	ASSTSDRNYGYT
.	TRBV7-2	ASTLFLRRPQSTEAF
.	TRBV20-1	SARVVLYGYT
.	TRBV29-1	SAHKGSVADTQY
.	TRBV5-6	ASSFPRNEQF
.	TRBV7-2	ASSSIGGSVAAF
.	TRBV20-1	SARDQIDTEAF
.	TRBV5-4	ASSFSPGSDNEQF
.	TRBV20-1	SASVGAWNEQF
TRBD2	TRBV20-1	SAAGLAGVGSYNEQF
.	TRBV13	ASSPGAGNEQY
.	TRBV5-1	ASSLLADSPLH
.	TRBV3-1	ASSQDRGNEQF
.	TRBV21-1	ASSNLWSLGNEQY
TRBD2	TRBV5-5	ASSLGGRDEQF
.	TRBV7-9	ASSLVRGDGYT
.	TRBV12-3/TRBV12-4	ASMGSSYNEQF
.	TRBV20-1	SARYGASNQPQH
.	TRBV18	ASSPATDNYGYT
.	TRBV10-3	AISREYEQY
.	TRBV10-3	AISTTGGDTGELF
TRBD2	TRBV7-2	ASSPRLAVAGDEQF
TRBD2	TRBV23-1	ASTGTSGRGQKRETQY
TRBD2	TRBV5-1	ASSFQAGGSTDTQY
.	TRBV20-1	SGPRGVNTEAF
.	TRBV7-2	ASSAHADSEQY
.	TRBV20-1	SARDGKEETQY
.	TRBV20-1	SARMIGSGNTIY
TRBD2	TRBV7-2	ASSTGGPDTQY
.	TRBV5-1	ASSLELTAGTEAF
.	TRBV11-2	ASGPLAAGGYEQF
.	TRBV3-1	ASSQGTSANMGETQY
.	TRBV30	AWSVGGARHEQY
TRBD1	TRBV7-9	ASSPGGGEAF
.	TRBV4-3	ASSQEPGSYEQY
.	TRBV10-3	AISANQGGFVEAF
TRBD2	TRBV4-1	ASSSGAGGDNEQF
.	TRBV4-3	ASSQDPGFGELF
.	TRBV20-1	SADERNQETQY
.	TRBV5-1	ASSLGSGTAYEKLF
.	TRBV27	ASSLSGQINTGELF